This TCR beta chain was sequenced for a study of technical replicates of blood from several donors. Germline V gene data show CDR1 as LGHNA and CDR2 as YNFKEQ. The CDR3 covers 15 residues. Trimming cost V 4 bases and J 2 bases; bases outside gene matches: 4. The data were produced by immunoSEQ multiplex PCR, yet TCRdb's version contains in-frame clones alone and is incomplete. The profile shows some 64,000 clones, 80% to 95% of them singletons. The sequenced sample consisted of PBMCs. This chain joins TRBV4-2 and TRBJ2-7; 11 bases are a match to TRBD2. The TCR originated in a human donor in good health. Some clones in this sample may be carry-over from other donors' samples. CDR3 sequence reads: CASSRYSGGAYEQYF. The CDR3 DNA reads TGTGCCAGCAGCCGATATAGCGGGGGGGCCTACGAGCAGTACTTC.